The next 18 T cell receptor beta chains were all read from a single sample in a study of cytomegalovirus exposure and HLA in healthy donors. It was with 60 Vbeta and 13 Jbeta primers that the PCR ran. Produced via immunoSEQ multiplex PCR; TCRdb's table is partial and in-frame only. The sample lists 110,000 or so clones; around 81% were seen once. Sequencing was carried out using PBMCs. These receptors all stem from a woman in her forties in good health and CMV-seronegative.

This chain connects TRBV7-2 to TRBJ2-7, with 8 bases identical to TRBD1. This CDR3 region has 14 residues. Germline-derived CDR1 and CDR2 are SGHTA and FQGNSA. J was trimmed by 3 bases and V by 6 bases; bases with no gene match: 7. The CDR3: CASRSPGTGYEQYF. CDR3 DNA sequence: TGTGCCAGCAGATCACCCGGGACAGGCTACGAGCAGTACTTC.

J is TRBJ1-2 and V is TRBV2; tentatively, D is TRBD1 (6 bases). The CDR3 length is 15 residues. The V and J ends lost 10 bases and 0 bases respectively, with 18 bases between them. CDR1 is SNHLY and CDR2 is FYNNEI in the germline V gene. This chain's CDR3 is CATKPYRAANYGYTF. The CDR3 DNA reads TGTGCCACCAAGCCTTACAGGGCGGCTAACTATGGCTACACCTTC.

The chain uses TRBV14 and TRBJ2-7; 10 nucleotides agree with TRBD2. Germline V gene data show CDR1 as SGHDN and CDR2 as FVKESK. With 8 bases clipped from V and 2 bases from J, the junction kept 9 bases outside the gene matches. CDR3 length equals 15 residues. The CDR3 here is CASSPGGLATYEQYF. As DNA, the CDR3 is TGTGCCAGCTCCCCGGGGGGACTAGCGACCTACGAGCAGTACTTC.

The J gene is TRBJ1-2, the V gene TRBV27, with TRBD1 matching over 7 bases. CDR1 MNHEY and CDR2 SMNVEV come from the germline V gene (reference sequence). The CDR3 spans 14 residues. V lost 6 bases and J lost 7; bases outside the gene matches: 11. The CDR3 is CASSLGGRAGGYTF. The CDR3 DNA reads TGTGCCAGCAGCCTAGGGGGCAGGGCTGGTGGCTACACCTTC.

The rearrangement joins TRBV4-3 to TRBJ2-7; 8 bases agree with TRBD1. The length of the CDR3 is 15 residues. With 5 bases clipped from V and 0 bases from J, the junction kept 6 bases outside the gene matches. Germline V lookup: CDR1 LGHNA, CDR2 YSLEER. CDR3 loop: CASSFRTGSSYEQYF. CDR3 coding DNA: TGCGCCAGCAGCTTTCGGACAGGGAGCTCCTACGAGCAGTACTTC.

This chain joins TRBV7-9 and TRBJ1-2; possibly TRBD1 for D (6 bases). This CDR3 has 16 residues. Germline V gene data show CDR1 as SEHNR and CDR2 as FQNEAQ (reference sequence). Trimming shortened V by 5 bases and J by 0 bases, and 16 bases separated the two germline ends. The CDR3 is CASSPDGAGANYGYTF. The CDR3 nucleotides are TGTGCCAGCAGCCCCGATGGAGCAGGGGCTAACTATGGCTACACCTTC.

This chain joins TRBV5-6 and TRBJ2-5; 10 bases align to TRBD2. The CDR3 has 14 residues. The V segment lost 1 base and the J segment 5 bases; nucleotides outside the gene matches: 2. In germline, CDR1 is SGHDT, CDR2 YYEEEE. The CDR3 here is CASSLTLAGETQYF. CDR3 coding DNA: TGTGCCAGCAGCTTGACACTAGCGGGGGAGACCCAGTACTTC.

The CDR3 DNA reads TGTGCCAGCAGCTTAGGAGGGACAGGGGATGAAAAACTGTTTTTT. Encoded protein: CASSLGGTGDEKLFF. The chain couples TRBV7-9 to TRBJ1-4; 10 positions agree with TRBD1. This CDR3 has 15 amino acids. Germline assignment: CDR1 SEHNR and CDR2 FQNEAQ (reference sequence). Unmatched junction bases numbered 2, after V lost 1 base and J lost 6 bases.

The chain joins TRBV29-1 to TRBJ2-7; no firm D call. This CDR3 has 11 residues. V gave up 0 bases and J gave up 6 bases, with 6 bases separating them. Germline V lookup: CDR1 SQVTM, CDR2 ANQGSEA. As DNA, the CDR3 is TGCAGCGTTGAAGAGAACGGCGAGCAGTACTTC. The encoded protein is CSVEENGEQYF.

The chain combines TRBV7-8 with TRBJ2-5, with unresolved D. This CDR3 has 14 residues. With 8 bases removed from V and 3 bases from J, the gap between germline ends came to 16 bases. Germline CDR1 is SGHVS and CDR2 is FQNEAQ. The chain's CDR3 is CASRWLTIKETQYF. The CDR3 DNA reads TGTGCCAGCCGTTGGCTTACCATCAAAGAGACCCAGTACTTC.

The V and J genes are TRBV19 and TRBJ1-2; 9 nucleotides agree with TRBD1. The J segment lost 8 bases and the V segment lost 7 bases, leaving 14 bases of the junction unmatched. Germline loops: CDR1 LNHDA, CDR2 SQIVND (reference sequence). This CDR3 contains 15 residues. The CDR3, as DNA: TGTGCCAGTATTTTATCCGGGACAGGGTCGCGAGGCTACACCTTC. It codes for CASILSGTGSRGYTF.

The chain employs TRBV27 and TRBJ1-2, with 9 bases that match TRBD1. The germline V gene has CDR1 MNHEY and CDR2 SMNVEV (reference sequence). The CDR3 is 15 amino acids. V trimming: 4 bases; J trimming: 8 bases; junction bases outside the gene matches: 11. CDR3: CASSSPGQGVKGYTF. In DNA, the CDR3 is TGTGCCAGCAGTTCGCCGGGACAGGGAGTTAAGGGCTACACCTTC.

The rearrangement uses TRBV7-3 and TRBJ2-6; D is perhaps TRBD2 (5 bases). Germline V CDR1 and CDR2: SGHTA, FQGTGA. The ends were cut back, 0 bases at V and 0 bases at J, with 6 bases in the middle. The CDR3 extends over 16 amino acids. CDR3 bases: TGTGCCAGCAGCTTAACCGGGAACTCTGGGGCCAACGTCCTGACTTTC. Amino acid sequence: CASSLTGNSGANVLTF.

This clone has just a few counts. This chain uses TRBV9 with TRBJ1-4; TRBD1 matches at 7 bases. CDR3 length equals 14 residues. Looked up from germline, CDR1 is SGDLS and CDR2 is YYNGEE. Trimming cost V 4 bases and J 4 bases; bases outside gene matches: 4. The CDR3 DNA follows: TGTGCCAGCAGCTGGGGACAGAGTAATGAAAAACTGTTTTTT. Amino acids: CASSWGQSNEKLFF.

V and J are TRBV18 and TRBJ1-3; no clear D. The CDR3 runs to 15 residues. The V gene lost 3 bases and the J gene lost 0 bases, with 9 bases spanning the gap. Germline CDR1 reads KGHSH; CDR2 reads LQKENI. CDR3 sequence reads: CASSPLDGSGNTIYF. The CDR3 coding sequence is TGTGCCAGCTCACCTCTAGACGGCTCTGGAAACACCATATATTTT.

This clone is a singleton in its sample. The CDR3 DNA follows: TGTGCCAGTACCCTCACAGGATGGGGTGGCTACACCTTC. Translated: CASTLTGWGGYTF. This chain connects TRBV19 to TRBJ1-2; D perhaps matches TRBD1 (5 bases). CDR3 length: 13 residues. Germline CDR1 is LNHDA and CDR2 is SQIVND (reference sequence). Trimming removed 7 bases at V and 7 bases at J, with 16 bases between. Drawing the rest from reference TRBV19 and TRBJ1-2, the complete variable domain is DGGITQSPKYLFRKEGQNVTLSCEQNLNHDAMYWYRQDPGQGLRLIYYSQIVNDFQKGDIAEGYSVSREKKESFPLTVTSAQKNPTAFYLCASTLTGWGGYTFGSGTRLTVV.

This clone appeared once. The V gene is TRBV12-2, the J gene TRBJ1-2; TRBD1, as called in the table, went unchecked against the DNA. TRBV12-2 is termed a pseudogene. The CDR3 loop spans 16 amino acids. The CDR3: CASRLGSGGGSYGYTF. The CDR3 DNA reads TGTGCAAGTCGCTTAGGCTCGGGTGGGGGCTCCTATGGCTACACCTTC.

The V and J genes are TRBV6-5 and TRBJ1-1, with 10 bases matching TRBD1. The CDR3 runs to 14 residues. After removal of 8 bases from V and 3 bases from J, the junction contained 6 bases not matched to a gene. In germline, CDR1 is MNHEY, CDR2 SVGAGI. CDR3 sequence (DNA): TGTGCCAGCCGACGGACAGGGGGGGACACTGAAGCTTTCTTT. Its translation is CASRRTGGDTEAFF.